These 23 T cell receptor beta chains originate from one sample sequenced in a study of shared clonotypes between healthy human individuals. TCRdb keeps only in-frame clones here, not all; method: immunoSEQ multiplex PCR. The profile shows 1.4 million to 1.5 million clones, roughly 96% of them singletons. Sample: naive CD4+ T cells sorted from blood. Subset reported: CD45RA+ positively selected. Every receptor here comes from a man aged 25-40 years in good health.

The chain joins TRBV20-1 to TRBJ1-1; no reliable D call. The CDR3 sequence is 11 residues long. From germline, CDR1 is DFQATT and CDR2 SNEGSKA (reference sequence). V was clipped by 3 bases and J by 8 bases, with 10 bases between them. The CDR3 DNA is TGCAGTGCTAGGAGCCCGGAGGAAGCTTTCTTT. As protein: CSARSPEEAFF.

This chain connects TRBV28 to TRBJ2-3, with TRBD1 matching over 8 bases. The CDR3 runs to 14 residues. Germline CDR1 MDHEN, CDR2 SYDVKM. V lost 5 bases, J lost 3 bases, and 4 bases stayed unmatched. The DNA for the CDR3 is TGTGCCAGCAGTCGGACAGGGAGGACAGATACGCAGTATTTT. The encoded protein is CASSRTGRTDTQYF. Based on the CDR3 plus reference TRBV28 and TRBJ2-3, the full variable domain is DVKVTQSSRYLVKRTGEKVFLECVQDMDHENMFWYRQDPGLGLRLIYFSYDVKMKEKGDIPEGYSVSREKKERFSLILESASTNQTSMYLCASSRTGRTDTQYFGPGTRLTVL.

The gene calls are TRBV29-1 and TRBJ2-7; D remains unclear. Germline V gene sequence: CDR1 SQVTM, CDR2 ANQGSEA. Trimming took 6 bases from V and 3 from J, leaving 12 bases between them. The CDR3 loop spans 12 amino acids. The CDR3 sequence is CSVGSGRYEQYF. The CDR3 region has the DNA TGCAGCGTCGGCTCCGGCCGCTACGAGCAGTACTTC.

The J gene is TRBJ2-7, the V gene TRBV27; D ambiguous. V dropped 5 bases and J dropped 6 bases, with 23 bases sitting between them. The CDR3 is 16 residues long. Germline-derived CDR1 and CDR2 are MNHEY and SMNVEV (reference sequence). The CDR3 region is CASSIDPGLLGSEQYF. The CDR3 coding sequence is TGTGCCAGCAGTATTGATCCGGGCCTCCTGGGGTCCGAGCAGTACTTC.

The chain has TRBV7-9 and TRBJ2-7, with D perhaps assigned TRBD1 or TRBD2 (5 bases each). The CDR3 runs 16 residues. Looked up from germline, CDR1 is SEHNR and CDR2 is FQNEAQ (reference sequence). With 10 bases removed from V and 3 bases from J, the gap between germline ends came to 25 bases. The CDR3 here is CATNPTDAVGVYEQYF. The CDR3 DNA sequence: TGTGCCACCAACCCGACGGACGCCGTGGGGGTCTACGAGCAGTACTTC.

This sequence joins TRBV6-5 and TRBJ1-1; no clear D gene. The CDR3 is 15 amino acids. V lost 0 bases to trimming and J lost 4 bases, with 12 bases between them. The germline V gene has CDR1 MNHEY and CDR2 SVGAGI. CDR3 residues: CASSYSNGMGTEAFF. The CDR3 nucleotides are TGTGCCAGCAGTTACTCGAATGGGATGGGCACTGAAGCTTTCTTT.

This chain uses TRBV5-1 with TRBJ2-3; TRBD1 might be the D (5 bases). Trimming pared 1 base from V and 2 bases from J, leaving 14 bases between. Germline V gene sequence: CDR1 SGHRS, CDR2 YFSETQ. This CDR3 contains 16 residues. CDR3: CASSLKVGASTDTQYF. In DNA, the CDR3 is TGCGCCAGCAGCTTGAAGGTTGGGGCCTCCACAGATACGCAGTATTTT.

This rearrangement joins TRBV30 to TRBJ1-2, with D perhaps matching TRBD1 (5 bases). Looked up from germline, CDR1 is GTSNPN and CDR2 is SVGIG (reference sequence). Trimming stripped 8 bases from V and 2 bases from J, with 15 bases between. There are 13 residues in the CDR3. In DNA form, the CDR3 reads TGTGCCCGCCTACAGGAGGAGAACTATGGCTACACCTTC. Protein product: CARLQEENYGYTF.

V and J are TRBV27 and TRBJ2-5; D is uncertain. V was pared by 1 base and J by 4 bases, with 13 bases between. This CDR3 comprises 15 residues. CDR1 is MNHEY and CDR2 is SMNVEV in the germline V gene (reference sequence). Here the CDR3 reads CASSLFGPGRETQYF. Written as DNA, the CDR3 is TGTGCCAGCAGTTTATTCGGCCCCGGTCGAGAGACCCAGTACTTC.

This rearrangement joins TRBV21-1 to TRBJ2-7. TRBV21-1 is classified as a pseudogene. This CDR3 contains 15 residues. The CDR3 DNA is TGTGCCAGCAGCCCAAAGAGGGACCGCGCCTACGAGCAGTACTTC. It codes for CASSPKRDRAYEQYF.

The CDR3 DNA reads as TGTGCCAGCAGACGGTTGGCCTTGAGCTCTGGAAACACCATATATTTT. Its protein product is CASRRLALSSGNTIYF. The rearrangement joins TRBV19 to TRBJ1-3; D call uncertain. The CDR3 length is 16 residues. V was clipped by 9 bases and J by 0 bases, with 18 bases between them. Germline V lookup: CDR1 LNHDA, CDR2 SQIVND (reference sequence).

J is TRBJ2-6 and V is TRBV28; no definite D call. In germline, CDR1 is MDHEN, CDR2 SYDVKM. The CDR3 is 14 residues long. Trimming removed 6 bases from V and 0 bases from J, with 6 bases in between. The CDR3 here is CASSVSSGANVLTF. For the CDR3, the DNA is TGTGCCAGCAGCGTCAGCTCTGGGGCCAACGTCCTGACTTTC.

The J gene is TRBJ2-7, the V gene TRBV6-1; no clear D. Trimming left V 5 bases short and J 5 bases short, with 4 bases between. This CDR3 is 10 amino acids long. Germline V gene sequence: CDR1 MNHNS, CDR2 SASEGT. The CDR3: CASSYNEQYF. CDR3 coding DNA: TGTGCCAGCAGTTACAACGAGCAGTACTTC.

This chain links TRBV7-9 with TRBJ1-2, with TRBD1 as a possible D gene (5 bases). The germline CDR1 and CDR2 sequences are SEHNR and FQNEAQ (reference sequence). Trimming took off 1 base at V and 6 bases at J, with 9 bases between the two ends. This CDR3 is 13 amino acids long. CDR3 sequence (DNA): TGTGCCAGCAGCTTAGAGGGGAGAAATGGCTACACCTTC. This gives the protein CASSLEGRNGYTF.

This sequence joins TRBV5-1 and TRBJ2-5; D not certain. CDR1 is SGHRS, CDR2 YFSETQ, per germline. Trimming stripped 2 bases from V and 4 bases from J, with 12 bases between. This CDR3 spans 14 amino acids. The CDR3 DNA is TGCGCCAGCAGCTTAGGCTGGAGTTTAGAGACCCAGTACTTC. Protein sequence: CASSLGWSLETQYF.

The CDR3 DNA follows: TGCAGTGGAGCGGAGACAGATACGCAGTATTTT. This gives the protein CSGAETDTQYF. This chain connects TRBV20-1 to TRBJ2-3; perhaps TRBD2 as D (5 bases). The CDR3 sequence is 11 residues long. Trimming shortened V by 7 bases and J by 3 bases, and 8 bases separated the two germline ends. Germline V gene data show CDR1 as DFQATT and CDR2 as SNEGSKA (reference sequence).

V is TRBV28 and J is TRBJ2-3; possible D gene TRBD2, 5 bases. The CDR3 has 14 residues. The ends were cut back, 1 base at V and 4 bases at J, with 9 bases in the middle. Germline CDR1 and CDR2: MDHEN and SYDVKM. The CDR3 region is CASSLFVASDTQYF. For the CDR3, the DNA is TGTGCCAGCAGTTTATTCGTAGCGTCAGATACGCAGTATTTT.

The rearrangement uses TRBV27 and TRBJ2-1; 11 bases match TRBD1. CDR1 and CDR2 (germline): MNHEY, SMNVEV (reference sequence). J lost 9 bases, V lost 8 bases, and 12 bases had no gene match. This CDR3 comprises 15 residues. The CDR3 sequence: CASALDRGRSIEQFF. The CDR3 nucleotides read TGTGCCAGCGCTTTGGACAGGGGGCGGTCAATTGAGCAGTTCTTC.

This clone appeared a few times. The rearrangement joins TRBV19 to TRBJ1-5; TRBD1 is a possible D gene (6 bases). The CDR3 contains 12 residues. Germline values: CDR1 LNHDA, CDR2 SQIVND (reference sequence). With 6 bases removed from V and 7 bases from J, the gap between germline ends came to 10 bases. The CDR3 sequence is CASSKGDQPQHF. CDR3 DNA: TGTGCCAGTAGCAAGGGGGACCAGCCCCAGCATTTT.

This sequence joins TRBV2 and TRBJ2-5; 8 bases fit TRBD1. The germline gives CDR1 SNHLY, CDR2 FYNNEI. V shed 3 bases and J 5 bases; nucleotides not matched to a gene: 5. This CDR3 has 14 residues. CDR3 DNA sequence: TGTGCCAGCAGTGACCGGACAGGGCCGGAGACCCAGTACTTC. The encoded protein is CASSDRTGPETQYF.

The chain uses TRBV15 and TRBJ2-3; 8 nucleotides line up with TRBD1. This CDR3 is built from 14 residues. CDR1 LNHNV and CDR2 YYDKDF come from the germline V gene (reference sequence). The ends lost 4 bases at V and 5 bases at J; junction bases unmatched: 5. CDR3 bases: TGTGCCACCAGCATAACAGGGGGAGAAGATACGCAGTATTTT. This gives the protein CATSITGGEDTQYF.

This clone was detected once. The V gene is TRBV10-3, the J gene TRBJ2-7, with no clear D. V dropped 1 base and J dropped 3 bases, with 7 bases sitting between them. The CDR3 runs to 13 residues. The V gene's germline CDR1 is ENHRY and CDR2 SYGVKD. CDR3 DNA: TGTGCCATCAGTGAGTTTGGAAACTACGAGCAGTACTTC. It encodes CAISEFGNYEQYF.

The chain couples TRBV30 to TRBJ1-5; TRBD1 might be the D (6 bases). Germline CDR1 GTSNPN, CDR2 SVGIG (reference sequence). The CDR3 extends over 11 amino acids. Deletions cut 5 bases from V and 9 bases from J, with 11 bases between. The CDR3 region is CAWGGRGPQHF. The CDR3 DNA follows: TGTGCCTGGGGGGGCCGGGGGCCCCAGCATTTT. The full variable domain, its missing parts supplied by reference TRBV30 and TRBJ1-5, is SQTIHQWPATLVQPVGSPLSLECTVEGTSNPNLYWYRQAAGRGLQLLFYSVGIGQISSEVPQNLSASRPQDRQFILSSKKLLLSDSGFYLCAWGGRGPQHFGDGTRLSIL.